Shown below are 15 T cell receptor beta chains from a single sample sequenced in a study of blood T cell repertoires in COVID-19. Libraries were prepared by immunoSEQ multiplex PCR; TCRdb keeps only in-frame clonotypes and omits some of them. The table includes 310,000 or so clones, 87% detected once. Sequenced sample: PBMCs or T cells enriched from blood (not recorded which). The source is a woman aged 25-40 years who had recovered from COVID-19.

CDR3 region: CASSTTSGGAYNEQFF. In DNA form, the CDR3 reads TGTGCCAGCAGTACCACTAGCGGGGGGGCCTACAATGAGCAGTTCTTC. The chain carries TRBV6-4 and TRBJ2-1; TRBD2 matches at 13 bases. The CDR3 extends over 16 amino acids. Germline V gives CDR1 MRHNA, CDR2 SNTAGT. V lost 5 bases, J lost 2 bases, and 3 bases stayed unmatched.

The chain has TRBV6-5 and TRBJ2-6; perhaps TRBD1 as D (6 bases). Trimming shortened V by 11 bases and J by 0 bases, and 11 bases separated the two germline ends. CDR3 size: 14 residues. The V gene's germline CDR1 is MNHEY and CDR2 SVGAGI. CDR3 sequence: CASQGSSGANVLTF. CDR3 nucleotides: TGTGCCTCTCAGGGGAGCTCTGGGGCCAACGTCCTGACTTTC.

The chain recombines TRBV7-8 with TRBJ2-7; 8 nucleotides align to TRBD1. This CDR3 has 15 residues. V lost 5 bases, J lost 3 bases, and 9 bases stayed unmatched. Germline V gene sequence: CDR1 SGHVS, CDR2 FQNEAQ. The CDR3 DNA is TGTGCCAGCAGCGTGGACAGGGCCCAACACTACGAGCAGTACTTC. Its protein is CASSVDRAQHYEQYF.

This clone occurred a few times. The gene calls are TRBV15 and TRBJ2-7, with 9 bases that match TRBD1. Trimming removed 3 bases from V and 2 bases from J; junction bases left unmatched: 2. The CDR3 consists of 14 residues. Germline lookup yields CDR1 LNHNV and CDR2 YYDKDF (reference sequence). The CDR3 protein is CATSRTGGTYEQYF. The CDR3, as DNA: TGTGCCACCAGCAGGACAGGGGGAACCTACGAGCAGTACTTC.

In nucleotides, the CDR3 is TGTGCCAGCAGCGTTCTTGGACGTCCGGGGGAGACCCAGTACTTC. This sequence encodes CASSVLGRPGETQYF. The gene calls are TRBV9 and TRBJ2-5, with D possibly being TRBD2 (5 bases). CDR1 is SGDLS, CDR2 YYNGEE, per germline. This CDR3 has 15 residues. V lost 2 bases to trimming and J lost 5 bases, with 16 bases between them.

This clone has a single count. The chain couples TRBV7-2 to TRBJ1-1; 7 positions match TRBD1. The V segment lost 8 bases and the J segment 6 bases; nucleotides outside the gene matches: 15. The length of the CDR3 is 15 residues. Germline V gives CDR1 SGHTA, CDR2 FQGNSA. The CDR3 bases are TGTGCCAGCGGCCGGGACAAGGGGGCGTGGGCTGAAGCTTTCTTT. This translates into CASGRDKGAWAEAFF.

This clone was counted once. CDR3 loop: CATLAGGTDTQYF. CDR3 sequence (DNA): TGTGCCACCCTAGCGGGGGGAACAGATACGCAGTATTTT. This chain links TRBV10-3 with TRBJ2-3, with 11 bases matching TRBD2. The CDR3 length is 13 residues. The V and J ends lost 10 bases and 3 bases, in that order; junction bases with no gene match: 3. The germline CDR1 and CDR2 sequences are ENHRY and SYGVKD.

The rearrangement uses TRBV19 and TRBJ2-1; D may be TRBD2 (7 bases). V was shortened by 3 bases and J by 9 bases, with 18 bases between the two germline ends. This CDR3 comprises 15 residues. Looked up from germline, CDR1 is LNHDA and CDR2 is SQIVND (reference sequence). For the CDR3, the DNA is TGTGCCAGTAGTATTAGGGGGGGCCATCGGGGTGAGCAGTTCTTC. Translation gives CASSIRGGHRGEQFF.

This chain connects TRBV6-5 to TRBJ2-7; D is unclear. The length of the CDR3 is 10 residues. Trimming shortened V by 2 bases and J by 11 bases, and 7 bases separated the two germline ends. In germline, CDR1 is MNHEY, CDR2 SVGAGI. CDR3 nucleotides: TGTGCCAGCAGTTACGATCCGGAGTACTTC. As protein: CASSYDPEYF.

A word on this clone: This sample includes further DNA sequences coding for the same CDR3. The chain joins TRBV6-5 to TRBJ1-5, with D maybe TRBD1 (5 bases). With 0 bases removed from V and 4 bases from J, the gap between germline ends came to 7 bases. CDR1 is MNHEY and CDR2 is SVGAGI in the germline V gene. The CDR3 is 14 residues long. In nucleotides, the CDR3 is TGTGCCAGCAGTTACTCTACAGGTAATCAGCCCCAGCATTTT. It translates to CASSYSTGNQPQHF.

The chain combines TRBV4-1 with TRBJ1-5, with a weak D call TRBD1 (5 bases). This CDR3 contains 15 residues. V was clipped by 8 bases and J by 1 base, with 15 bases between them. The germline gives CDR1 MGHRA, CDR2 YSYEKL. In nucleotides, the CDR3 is TGCGCCAGCCGGCCGGACATCAGGAGCAATCAGCCCCAGCATTTT. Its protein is CASRPDIRSNQPQHF.

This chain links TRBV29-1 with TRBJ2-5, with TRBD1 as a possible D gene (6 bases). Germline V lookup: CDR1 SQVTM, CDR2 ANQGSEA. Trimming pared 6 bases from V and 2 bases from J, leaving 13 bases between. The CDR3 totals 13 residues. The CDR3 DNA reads TGCAGCGTCGCATGGACAGTTCAAGAGACCCAGTACTTC. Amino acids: CSVAWTVQETQYF.

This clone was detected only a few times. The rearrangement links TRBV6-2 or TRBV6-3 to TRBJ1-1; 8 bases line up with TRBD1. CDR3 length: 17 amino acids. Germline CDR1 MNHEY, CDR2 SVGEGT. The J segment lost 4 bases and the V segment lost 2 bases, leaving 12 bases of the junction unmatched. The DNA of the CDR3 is TGTGCCAGCAGTTACCTCAGGGGGCACGATTCAGTCACTGAAGCTTTCTTT. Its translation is CASSYLRGHDSVTEAFF.

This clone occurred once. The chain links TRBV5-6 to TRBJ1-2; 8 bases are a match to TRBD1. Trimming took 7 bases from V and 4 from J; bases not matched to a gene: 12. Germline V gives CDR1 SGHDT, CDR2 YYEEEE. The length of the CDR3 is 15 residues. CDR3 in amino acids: CASGTGDRIGYGYTF. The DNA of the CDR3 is TGTGCCAGCGGAACCGGGGACAGGATAGGCTATGGCTACACCTTC. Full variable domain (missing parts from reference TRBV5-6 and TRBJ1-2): DAGVTQSPTHLIKTRGQQVTLRCSPKSGHDTVSWYQQALGQGPQFIFQYYEEEERQRGNFPDRFSGHQFPNYSSELNVNALLLGDSALYLCASGTGDRIGYGYTFGSGTRLTVV.

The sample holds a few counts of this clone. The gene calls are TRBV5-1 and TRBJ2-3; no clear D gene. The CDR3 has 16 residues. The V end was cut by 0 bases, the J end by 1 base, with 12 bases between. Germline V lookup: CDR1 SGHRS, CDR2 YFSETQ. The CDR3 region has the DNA TGCGCCAGCAGCTTGGGCCATCCTGCGGGCACAGATACGCAGTATTTT. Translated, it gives CASSLGHPAGTDTQYF.